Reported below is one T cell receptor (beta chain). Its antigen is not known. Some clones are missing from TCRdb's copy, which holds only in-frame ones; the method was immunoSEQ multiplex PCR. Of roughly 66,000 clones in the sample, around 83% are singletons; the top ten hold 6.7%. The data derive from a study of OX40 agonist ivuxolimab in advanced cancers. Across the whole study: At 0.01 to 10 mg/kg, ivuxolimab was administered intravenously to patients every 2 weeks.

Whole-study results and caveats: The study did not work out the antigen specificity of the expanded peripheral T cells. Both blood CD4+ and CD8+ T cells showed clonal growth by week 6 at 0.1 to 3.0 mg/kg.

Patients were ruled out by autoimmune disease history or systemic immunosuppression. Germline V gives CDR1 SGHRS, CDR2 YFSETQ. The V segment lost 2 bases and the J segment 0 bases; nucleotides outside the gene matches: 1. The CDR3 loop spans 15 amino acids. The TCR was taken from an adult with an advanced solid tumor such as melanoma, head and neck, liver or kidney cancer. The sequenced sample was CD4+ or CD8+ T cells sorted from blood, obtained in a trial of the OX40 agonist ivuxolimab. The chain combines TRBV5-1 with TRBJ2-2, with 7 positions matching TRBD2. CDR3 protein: CASSFGGTNTGELFF. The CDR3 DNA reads TGCGCCAGCAGCTTCGGGGGGACGAACACCGGGGAGCTGTTTTTT.